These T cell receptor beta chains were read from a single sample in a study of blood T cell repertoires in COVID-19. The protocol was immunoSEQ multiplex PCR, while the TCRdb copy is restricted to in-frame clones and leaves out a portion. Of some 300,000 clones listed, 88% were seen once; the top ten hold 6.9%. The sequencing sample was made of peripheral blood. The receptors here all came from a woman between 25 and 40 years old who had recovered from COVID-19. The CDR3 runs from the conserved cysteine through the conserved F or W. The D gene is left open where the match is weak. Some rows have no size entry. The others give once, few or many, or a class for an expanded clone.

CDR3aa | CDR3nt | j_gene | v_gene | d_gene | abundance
CASSSQGTVNSPLHF | TGTGCCAGCAGCTCGCAAGGGACAGTTAATTCACCCCTCCACTTT | TRBJ1-6 | TRBV7-9 | TRBD1 | NA
CATSDYNNEQFF | TGTGCCACCAGTGATTATAACAATGAGCAGTTCTTC | TRBJ2-1 | TRBV24-1 | NA | NA
CASSLGQVNEQFF | TGTGCCAGCAGCTTGGGCCAGGTGAATGAGCAGTTCTTC | TRBJ2-1 | TRBV7-9 | NA | NA
CASSGRLGGLETYEQYF | TGCGCCAGCAGCGGGCGGCTTGGGGGCCTCGAAACCTACGAGCAGTACTTC | TRBJ2-7 | TRBV5-1 | NA | NA
CASSRDRGYGYTF | TGTGCCAGCAGCCGGGACAGGGGGTATGGCTACACCTTC | TRBJ1-2 | TRBV7-2 | TRBD1 | NA
CASSLLAGAYYNEQFF | TGTGCCAGCAGTTTACTAGCGGGGGCCTACTACAATGAGCAGTTCTTC | TRBJ2-1 | TRBV27 | TRBD2 | NA
CASSLALSPAEQYF | TGCGCCAGCAGCTTGGCCTTGAGCCCCGCCGAGCAGTACTTC | TRBJ2-7 | TRBV5-1 | NA | once
CATARGVDTEAFF | TGTGCCACCGCCCGGGGGGTCGACACTGAAGCTTTCTTT | TRBJ1-1 | TRBV24-1 | NA | NA
CASSQQSLPDTQYF | TGCGCCAGCAGCCAACAGTCCCTCCCGGATACGCAGTATTTT | TRBJ2-3 | TRBV4-1 | NA | NA
CASSQDGVAGLLDEQYF | TGTGCCAGCAGCCAAGATGGGGTAGCGGGCCTTCTAGACGAGCAGTACTTC | TRBJ2-7 | TRBV4-2 | TRBD2 | once
CASSPPQRVQGYTF | TGTGCCAGCTCACCACCGCAGAGGGTTCAGGGCTACACCTTC | TRBJ1-2 | TRBV18 | NA | once
CASRTGASNQPQHF | TGTGCCAGCAGAACAGGGGCTAGCAATCAGCCCCAGCATTTT | TRBJ1-5 | TRBV6-5 | TRBD1 | NA
CASSLPSPETQYF | TGTGCCAGCAGCTTGCCTAGCCCGGAGACCCAGTACTTC | TRBJ2-5 | TRBV5-4 | NA | NA
CASSLGGLAGFTDTQYF | TGTGCCAGCAGCTTGGGAGGACTAGCGGGGTTCACAGATACGCAGTATTTT | TRBJ2-3 | TRBV7-9 | TRBD2 | NA
CASSQDGEDTEAFF | TGTGCCAGCAGCCAAGACGGCGAGGACACTGAAGCTTTCTTT | TRBJ1-1 | TRBV4-2 | NA | NA
CASSFSRLAGTQYF | TGTGCCAGCAGCTTTTCTCGACTAGCAGGGACCCAGTACTTC | TRBJ2-5 | TRBV3-1/TRBV3-2 | TRBD2 | NA
CASSPPGLAGVVRNEQFF | TGTGCCAGCTCACCCCCAGGACTAGCGGGGGTAGTCAGGAATGAGCAGTTCTTC | TRBJ2-1 | TRBV18 | TRBD2 | NA
CSVVKTGYLSGNTIYF | TGCAGCGTTGTCAAGACAGGGTATCTCTCTGGAAACACCATATATTTT | TRBJ1-3 | TRBV29-1 | TRBD1 | NA
CASSLAPSETQYF | TGTGCCAGCAGCTTAGCTCCAAGCGAGACCCAGTACTTC | TRBJ2-5 | TRBV7-9 | NA | once
CASSQEEVTTWGYTF | TGCGCCAGCAGCCAAGAAGAGGTAACAACCTGGGGCTACACCTTC | TRBJ1-2 | TRBV4-1 | NA | NA
CASSHPLGANTEAFF | TGTGCCAGCAGCCACCCGTTGGGGGCGAACACTGAAGCTTTCTTT | TRBJ1-1 | TRBV7-2 | NA | NA
CASSQGRTWNTEAFF | TGTGCCAGCAGCCAAGGCAGAACATGGAACACTGAAGCTTTCTTT | TRBJ1-1 | TRBV3-1/TRBV3-2 | NA | NA
CASSPEGWPGGSDTQYF | TGTGCCAGCAGCCCTGAGGGGTGGCCAGGGGGGTCCGATACGCAGTATTTT | TRBJ2-3 | TRBV7-6 | NA | NA
CASSYLGGNEQFF | TGTGCCAGCAGTTACCTCGGGGGGAATGAGCAGTTCTTC | TRBJ2-1 | TRBV3-1/TRBV3-2 | TRBD2 | NA
CATSDRPGQGALNQPQHF | TGTGCCACCAGTGATCGACCGGGACAGGGGGCCCTCAATCAGCCCCAGCATTTT | TRBJ1-5 | TRBV24-1 | TRBD1 | few
CATSRPGTASYEQYF | TGTGCCACCAGCAGGCCGGGGACAGCCTCCTACGAGCAGTACTTC | TRBJ2-7 | TRBV15 | TRBD1 | once
CASNLWDSNSNQPQHF | TGTGCCAGCAATCTTTGGGACAGCAATAGCAATCAGCCCCAGCATTTT | TRBJ1-5 | TRBV5-6 | TRBD1 | once
CASSLRENEKLFF | TGTGCCAGCAGCTTAAGAGAGAATGAAAAACTGTTTTTT | TRBJ1-4 | TRBV11-2 | NA | NA
CASSLPGGDVHEQFF | TGTGCCAGCAGCCTTCCGGGGGGCGACGTCCATGAGCAGTTCTTC | TRBJ2-1 | TRBV4-2 | NA | NA
CASSDPTGSTEAFF | TGTGCCAGCAGTGACCCGACGGGGAGCACTGAAGCTTTCTTT | TRBJ1-1 | TRBV28 | NA | NA
CASSLRGGSTDTQYF | TGTGCCAGCAGCTTACGCGGGGGAAGCACAGATACGCAGTATTTT | TRBJ2-3 | TRBV7-3 | TRBD2 | NA
CASSLGGEETQYF | TGTGCCAGCAGCTTGGGGGGGGAAGAGACCCAGTACTTC | TRBJ2-5 | TRBV5-4 | NA | NA
CASSNRQGENQPQHF | TGTGCCAGTAGTAACCGACAAGGCGAGAATCAGCCCCAGCATTTT | TRBJ1-5 | TRBV19 | NA | NA
CASSNRDYEQYF | TGTGCCAGCAGCAACAGGGACTACGAGCAGTACTTC | TRBJ2-7 | TRBV5-4 | NA | NA
CASSLGGGNTF | TGTGCCAGCAGCTTAGGGGGAGGGAACACCTTC | TRBJ1-2 | TRBV11-2 | NA | NA
CASSPGGANTEAFF | TGTGCCAGCAGTCCCGGTGGGGCGAACACTGAAGCTTTCTTT | TRBJ1-1 | TRBV7-3 | NA | NA
CASSLGASGAPEAFF | TGTGCCAGCAGCTTGGGGGCTTCAGGGGCCCCTGAAGCTTTCTTT | TRBJ1-1 | TRBV5-4 | NA | NA
CASSFSSRETQYF | TGCGCCAGCAGCTTCTCTAGTCGCGAGACCCAGTACTTC | TRBJ2-5 | TRBV5-1 | NA | NA
CASSQEAGYYGYTF | TGTGCCAGCAGCCAAGAGGCCGGGTACTATGGCTACACCTTC | TRBJ1-2 | TRBV3-1/TRBV3-2 | NA | once
CASSFGRAYEQYF | TGTGCCAGCAGTTTTGGCAGGGCCTACGAGCAGTACTTC | TRBJ2-7 | TRBV12-3/TRBV12-4 | NA | NA
CASSAGTSVETQYF | TGTGCCAGCAGTGCAGGGACTAGCGTAGAGACCCAGTACTTC | TRBJ2-5 | TRBV2 | TRBD2 | NA
CASSLTRRPNEKLFF | TGTGCCAGCAGTTTAACGAGGAGGCCTAATGAAAAACTGTTTTTT | TRBJ1-4 | TRBV28 | NA | NA
CASSPFGVFGYEQYF | TGTGCCAGCAGTCCATTCGGTGTCTTTGGCTACGAGCAGTACTTC | TRBJ2-7 | TRBV27 | NA | once
CASSPRAASGGTNEQFF | TGTGCCAGCAGCCCAAGAGCGGCTAGCGGGGGGACCAATGAGCAGTTCTTC | TRBJ2-1 | TRBV7-2 | TRBD2 | NA
CASSDGRTGSGETQYF | TGTGCCAGCAGCGACGGGAGGACAGGGTCGGGAGAGACCCAGTACTTC | TRBJ2-5 | TRBV9 | NA | NA
CASSPSGWGTDTQYF | TGTGCCAGCAGCCCCAGCGGGTGGGGCACAGATACGCAGTATTTT | TRBJ2-3 | TRBV5-6 | NA | NA
CASSLGQGIEYEQYF | TGTGCCAGCAGCTTAGGGCAGGGCATCGAATACGAGCAGTACTTC | TRBJ2-7 | TRBV7-9 | NA | NA
CASSVSGTGSQETIYF | TGTGCCAGCAGCGTTTCTGGGACAGGGTCGCAGGAGACCATATATTTT | TRBJ1-3 | TRBV9 | TRBD1 | NA
CASIPKGGGETQYF | TGTGCCAGCATCCCCAAAGGGGGTGGAGAGACCCAGTACTTC | TRBJ2-5 | TRBV25-1 | NA | once
CASRQQGEAFF | TGTGCCAGCAGACAACAGGGAGAAGCTTTCTTT | TRBJ1-1 | TRBV28 | NA | once
CASSLERRTEAFF | TGCGCCAGCAGCTTGGAGCGGCGGACTGAAGCTTTCTTT | TRBJ1-1 | TRBV5-1 | NA | NA
CASSIAGQGRETQYF | TGTGCCAGTAGTATAGCGGGACAGGGGCGTGAGACCCAGTACTTC | TRBJ2-5 | TRBV19 | TRBD1 | few
CASSLGQRYEQYF | TGTGCCAGCAGCTTAGGTCAGCGCTACGAGCAGTACTTC | TRBJ2-7 | TRBV7-6 | NA | NA
CASSLAGQGLSEAFF | TGTGCCAGCAGCTTAGCTGGACAGGGTTTATCTGAAGCTTTCTTT | TRBJ1-1 | TRBV7-9 | TRBD1 | NA
CASSVVPGIDSPLHF | TGTGCCAGCAGCGTAGTTCCGGGGATAGATTCACCCCTCCACTTT | TRBJ1-6 | TRBV9 | NA | NA